This TCR beta chain was sequenced in a study of T cells after posttransplantation cyclophosphamide. Study results and limitations: Tissue-infiltrating T cells from skin or gut overlapped little with blood T cells. Donor-recipient repertoire similarity was low at 1-2 months, rising over year one.

Cyclophosphamide on days +3 and +4 followed busulfan-fludarabine conditioning and a marrow graft. Assay used: immunoSEQ multiplex PCR; TCRdb lists only in-frame clones, some missing. This sample comprises about 5,400 clones, none seen once only. The length of the CDR3 is 15 residues. CDR1 and CDR2 from the germline V gene are MNHEY and SMNVEV (reference sequence). V lost 3 bases and J lost 4; bases outside the gene matches: 6. This clone came up many times. Its target is unknown. The origin of this receptor is a male patient in his sixties who received an allogeneic stem cell transplant from a related donor, was CMV-positive, and had acute GVHD only. Some T cells here may be from the graft donor. The V gene is TRBV27, the J gene TRBJ1-5, with 7 bases aligning to TRBD1. The specimen comprised PBMCs, sampled 350 to 400 days after allogeneic stem cell transplant with posttransplant cyclophosphamide. DNA of the CDR3: TGTGCCAGCAGTTTCATGCAGGGGGAAAATCAGCCCCAGCATTTT. It specifies CASSFMQGENQPQHF.